The 32 T cell receptor beta chains given below trace back to one sample, sequenced in a study of blood T cells in healthy people across ages. PCR was performed a second time for about 6 to 11 cycles using a sample-barcoded 5' primer and a J-beta primer mix. TCRdb called the 5' RACE reads again in MiXCR, with one record for every CDR3 protein. The sample includes 700,000 or so distinct CDR3 sequences, 20% to 25% of them seen just once. Material: blood. These receptor sequences come from a man between 65 and 80 years old in good health.

This clonotype was observed a handful of times. This chain joins TRBV27 and TRBJ2-5; a possible D gene is TRBD1 (5 bases). The germline V gene encodes CDR1 MNHEY and CDR2 SMNVEV (reference sequence). The CDR3 runs to 14 residues. Trimming removed 6 bases at V and 1 base at J, with 12 bases between. CDR3 DNA sequence: TGTGCCAGCAGACGTTTCAGGGCCCAAGAGACCCAGTACTTC. It translates to CASRRFRAQETQYF.

The chain uses TRBV5-1 and TRBJ2-5; 7 bases are a match to TRBD2. The CDR3 runs to 16 residues. With 1 base clipped from V and 4 bases from J, the junction kept 10 bases outside the gene matches. Germline assignment: CDR1 SGHRS and CDR2 YFSETQ. This chain's CDR3 is CASSLIPRENAETQYF. The CDR3 nucleotides are TGCGCCAGCAGCTTGATTCCGCGGGAGAATGCAGAGACCCAGTACTTC.

V gene TRBV12-3 or TRBV12-4 combines with J gene TRBJ1-3, with D tentatively TRBD1 (5 bases). The V end was cut by 7 bases, the J end by 2 bases, with 12 bases between. The CDR3 loop spans 14 amino acids. In nucleotides, the CDR3 is TGTGCCAGCACCGGCGTGGGGCCTGGAAACACCATATATTTT. It translates to CASTGVGPGNTIYF.

This chain links TRBV11-2 with TRBJ2-5, with 9 bases lining up with TRBD1. The V gene's germline CDR1 is SGHAT and CDR2 FQNNGV. Losses at the gene ends were 6 bases for V and 7 bases for J; bases not matched to a gene: 9. This CDR3 spans 14 amino acids. Here the CDR3 DNA reads TGTGCCAGCAGTACTGGGACAGGGACCGGGACCCAGTACTTC. Its protein product is CASSTGTGTGTQYF.

This clonotype was picked up a small number of times. The germline gene is not matched at one end of the junction; a read error may be the cause. The genes are TRBV7-9 and TRBJ1-4, with D possibly being TRBD1 (5 bases). This CDR3 is 16 amino acids long. CDR1 and CDR2 from the germline V gene are SEHNR and FQNEAQ (reference sequence). CDR3 in DNA: TGTGCCAGCAGCTTTGATGCCGGGGCTGGAGGGGAAAAACTGCTTTTT. Its protein product is CASSFDAGAGGEKLLF.

The V gene is TRBV12-3 or TRBV12-4, the J gene TRBJ1-5; possibly TRBD1 for D (5 bases). V lost 1 base and J 1 base, leaving 11 bases between the germline ends. CDR3 length: 16 residues. CDR3: CASSLETVDSNQPQHF. The CDR3 bases are TGTGCCAGCAGTTTAGAGACAGTGGACAGCAATCAGCCCCAGCATTTT.

The genes are TRBV9 and TRBJ1-1; TRBD1 aligns across 8 bases. The CDR3 spans 16 residues. In germline, CDR1 is SGDLS, CDR2 YYNGEE. V gave up 3 bases and J gave up 0 bases; unmatched junction bases: 7. The CDR3 is CASSAQGAGVNTEAFF. The CDR3 DNA reads TGTGCCAGCAGCGCTCAGGGGGCAGGGGTGAACACTGAAGCTTTCTTT.

V usage is TRBV4-1 and J usage is TRBJ2-5, with a tentative D call TRBD2 (6 bases). The CDR3 totals 16 residues. Germline lookup yields CDR1 MGHRA and CDR2 YSYEKL. V was cut by 3 bases and J by 2 bases, with 16 bases left in between. The CDR3 here is CASSHSGLAAQETQYF. The CDR3 bases are TGCGCCAGCAGCCACTCCGGGTTAGCGGCGCAAGAGACCCAGTACTTC.

The chain is built from TRBV6-6 and TRBJ2-4; D gene unclear. This CDR3 contains 13 residues. The germline V gene encodes CDR1 MNHNY and CDR2 SVGAGI (reference sequence). V was trimmed by 3 bases and J by 5 bases, leaving 8 bases between them. CDR3 DNA sequence: TGTGCCAGCAGTTATCCCGACCAAAACATTCAGTACTTC. Translation: CASSYPDQNIQYF.

The table lists this clonotype with a few counts. The chain links TRBV27 to TRBJ2-1, with 8 bases lining up with TRBD1. There are 15 residues in the CDR3. V dropped 3 bases and J dropped 5; count of bases not matched to a gene: 6. Germline V gene sequence: CDR1 MNHEY, CDR2 SMNVEV (reference sequence). CDR3 nucleotide sequence: TGTGCCAGCAGTTTTGCCAGGGGGCAAAACAATGAGCAGTTCTTC. It is translated as CASSFARGQNNEQFF.

The J gene is TRBJ2-5, the V gene TRBV29-1; 9 bases align to TRBD1. The J segment lost 4 bases and the V segment lost 3 bases, leaving 3 bases of the junction unmatched. The CDR3 is 13 residues long. Germline V gene data show CDR1 as SQVTM and CDR2 as ANQGSEA. CDR3 loop: CSVDLGQGETQYF. In DNA, the CDR3 is TGCAGCGTTGACCTGGGACAGGGAGAGACCCAGTACTTC.

This clonotype was seen more than once but under ten times. This sequence joins TRBV29-1 and TRBJ2-3; 9 bases are a match to TRBD1. Germline V lookup: CDR1 SQVTM, CDR2 ANQGSEA. Unmatched junction bases numbered 4, after V lost 2 bases and J lost 4 bases. The CDR3 has 14 residues. CDR3 nucleotides: TGCAGCGTTGAAAGGACAGGGGTAGCAGATACGCAGTATTTT. Protein product: CSVERTGVADTQYF.

This clonotype came up a few times. The chain uses TRBV7-2 and TRBJ2-1; unclear D gene. The CDR3 runs 16 residues. Trimming left V 5 bases short and J 0 bases short, with 14 bases between. The germline V gene encodes CDR1 SGHTA and CDR2 FQGNSA. The CDR3 loop reads CASSPLGTSSYNEQFF. For the CDR3, the DNA is TGTGCCAGCAGCCCCCTTGGCACGAGCTCCTACAATGAGCAGTTCTTC.

The chain has TRBV5-5 and TRBJ2-3; 12 nucleotides align to TRBD2. The CDR3 contains 17 residues. The trim removed 4 bases at V and 8 bases at J, leaving 14 bases unmatched. Per the germline V gene, CDR1 is SGHKS and CDR2 is YYEKEE (reference sequence). In nucleotides, the CDR3 is TGTGCCAGCAGCCGCCAGGTCCTAGCGGGGGGGTTGGGTACGCAGTATTTT. This sequence encodes CASSRQVLAGGLGTQYF.

The chain links TRBV12-3 or TRBV12-4 to TRBJ1-2; D might be TRBD1 (5 bases). V gave up 3 bases and J gave up 8 bases, with 10 bases separating them. The CDR3 length is 12 residues. CDR3 DNA sequence: TGTGCCAGCAGTTTCTTTCAGGGCGGCTACACCTTC. Translated: CASSFFQGGYTF.

This sequence joins TRBV3-1 and TRBJ2-3, with 9 nucleotides matching TRBD2. The CDR3 length is 17 residues. From germline, CDR1 is LGHDT and CDR2 YNNKEL (reference sequence). Losses at the gene ends were 0 bases for V and 2 bases for J; bases not matched to a gene: 6. The CDR3 DNA follows: TGTGCCAGCAGCCAAGATCAGCTAGCGGGATTCACAGATACGCAGTATTTT. Translating gives CASSQDQLAGFTDTQYF.

The chain uses TRBV12-5 and TRBJ1-1; D gene unclear. V was pared by 0 bases and J by 1 base, with 9 bases between. The CDR3 is 15 residues long. Germline CDR1 LGHNT, CDR2 FRNRAP. The CDR3 region is CASGLVRAENTEAFF. The CDR3 region has the DNA TGTGCTAGTGGTTTGGTACGGGCGGAGAACACTGAAGCTTTCTTT.

The genes are TRBV4-1 and TRBJ2-1, with a possible D match to TRBD2 (6 bases). Trimming left V 1 base short and J 6 bases short, with 16 bases between. This CDR3 spans 16 amino acids. The germline V gene has CDR1 MGHRA and CDR2 YSYEKL. The CDR3 nucleotides are TGCGCCAGCAGCCAAGGCCATGGGGAGGTTTCCAATGAGCAGTTCTTC. This encodes CASSQGHGEVSNEQFF.

V is TRBV11-2 and J is TRBJ1-4, with 9 bases that match TRBD1. The CDR3 extends over 14 amino acids. From germline, CDR1 is SGHAT and CDR2 FQNNGV. V lost 5 bases to trimming and J lost 8 bases; unmatched junction nucleotides: 6. CDR3 amino acids: CASSPGQGIEKLFF. The CDR3 nucleotides read TGTGCCAGCAGCCCGGGACAGGGAATCGAAAAACTGTTTTTT.

This clonotype was observed a handful of times. This chain links TRBV6-1 with TRBJ2-7; D is uncertain. From germline, CDR1 is MNHNS and CDR2 SASEGT. The CDR3 is 12 amino acids. Trimming took 2 bases from V and 6 from J, leaving 8 bases between them. The CDR3 sequence: CASSETGSEQYF. CDR3 in DNA: TGTGCCAGCAGTGAAACCGGGTCCGAGCAGTACTTC.

The chain combines TRBV27 with TRBJ2-5; D remains unclear. Trimming took off 3 bases at V and 11 bases at J, with 16 bases between the two ends. The germline V gene has CDR1 MNHEY and CDR2 SMNVEV (reference sequence). This CDR3 region has 13 residues. The CDR3 DNA reads as TGTGCCAGCAGTTTTCGACGGGCGATGGAGCAGTACTTC. Residues: CASSFRRAMEQYF.

This clonotype showed up many times. This sequence joins TRBV5-1 and TRBJ2-1; 9 bases agree with TRBD2. J gave up 8 bases and V 0 bases, and 6 bases lay outside the gene matches. CDR1 and CDR2 from the germline V gene are SGHRS and YFSETQ. The CDR3 sequence is 15 residues long. The CDR3 protein is CASSLERAGGHEQFF. In nucleotides, the CDR3 is TGCGCCAGCAGCTTGGAGCGAGCGGGGGGCCATGAGCAGTTCTTC.

The chain links TRBV7-9 to TRBJ2-5, with TRBD1 matching over 8 bases. The CDR3 has 16 residues. V lost 5 bases to trimming and J lost 3 bases; unmatched junction nucleotides: 11. Germline loops: CDR1 SEHNR, CDR2 FQNEAQ (reference sequence). The CDR3: CASSNPGQDPKETQYF. The CDR3 bases are TGTGCCAGCAGCAACCCGGGACAGGACCCAAAAGAGACCCAGTACTTC.

This clonotype was observed many times. The chain employs TRBV7-6 and TRBJ2-3; D remains ambiguous. Between the trimmed V and J ends, which lost 4 bases and 6 bases, there was a span of 5 bases. CDR1 and CDR2 (germline): SGHVS, FNYEAQ. The CDR3 sequence is 11 residues long. The chain's CDR3 is CASSSRDTQYF. The CDR3 nucleotides read TGTGCCAGCAGCTCCCGGGATACGCAGTATTTT.

The chain couples TRBV9 to TRBJ1-3; the D gene is possibly TRBD1 (6 bases). V shed 1 base and J shed 4 bases, with 15 bases lying between them. The V gene's germline CDR1 is SGDLS and CDR2 YYNGEE. CDR3 length equals 16 residues. DNA of the CDR3: TGTGCCAGCAGCGTAACAGGGACTCGGGACGGAAACACCATATATTTT. It encodes CASSVTGTRDGNTIYF. Looking up the rest from reference TRBV9 and TRBJ1-3 gives the full variable domain: DSGVTQTPKHLITATGQRVTLRCSPRSGDLSVYWYQQSLDQGLQFLIQYYNGEERAKGNILERFSAQQFPDLHSELNLSSLELGDSALYFCASSVTGTRDGNTIYFGEGSWLTVV.

This clonotype has at least ten counts. The rearrangement uses TRBV29-1 and TRBJ2-1; TRBD1 matches 8 bases. Germline V gene data show CDR1 as SQVTM and CDR2 as ANQGSEA. Losses at the gene ends were 5 bases for V and 3 bases for J; bases not matched to a gene: 6. The CDR3 is 14 amino acids. The CDR3: CSVRRGPDYNEQFF. Written as DNA, the CDR3 is TGCAGCGTTCGCAGGGGGCCCGACTACAATGAGCAGTTCTTC.

This clonotype was seen a handful of times. The chain couples TRBV4-2 to TRBJ2-5; D gene unclear. CDR3 size: 16 residues. Germline values: CDR1 LGHNA, CDR2 YNFKEQ. Trimming cost V 0 bases and J 4 bases, with 15 bases left between them. The CDR3 protein is CASSQDLVGPSETQYF. CDR3 in DNA: TGTGCCAGCAGCCAAGACCTGGTAGGGCCCTCAGAGACCCAGTACTTC.

V gene TRBV18 combines with J gene TRBJ1-1; D is unclear. CDR3 length equals 13 residues. Germline CDR1 reads KGHSH; CDR2 reads LQKENI. With 1 base removed from V and 6 bases from J, the gap between germline ends came to 9 bases. CDR3 bases: TGTGCCAGCTCACCACAGGCTGGGTCTGAAGCTTTCTTT. Amino acid sequence: CASSPQAGSEAFF.

This clonotype was detected only a few times. The genes are TRBV19 and TRBJ1-1; D gene unclear. V gave up 0 bases and J gave up 0 bases, with 11 bases separating them. The length of the CDR3 is 16 residues. Germline CDR1 and CDR2: LNHDA and SQIVND (reference sequence). The CDR3 protein is CASSIDSGSVNTEAFF. The CDR3 DNA is TGTGCCAGTAGTATAGATTCCGGGTCCGTGAACACTGAAGCTTTCTTT.

A few counts support this clonotype. This chain uses TRBV7-6 with TRBJ2-1; 10 nucleotides agree with TRBD2. Germline CDR1 SGHVS, CDR2 FNYEAQ. CDR3 length: 15 amino acids. V dropped 6 bases and J dropped 7; count of bases not matched to a gene: 9. CDR3 coding DNA: TGTGCCAGCAGAAGAGGGACTAGCGTGGGGAATGAGCAGTTCTTC. It codes for CASRRGTSVGNEQFF.

The chain links TRBV15 to TRBJ2-5, with a possible D match to TRBD1 (6 bases). The last part of the DNA fits TRBJ2-7 better; the J call may be wrong. Looked up from germline, CDR1 is LNHNV and CDR2 is YYDKDF (reference sequence). CDR3 size: 16 residues. CDR3 amino acids: CATSRVDRYIAYEQYV. In nucleotides, the CDR3 is TGTGCCACCAGCAGAGTCGACAGGTACATTGCCTACGAGCAGTACGTC.

This clonotype was recorded a few times. V usage is TRBV20-1 and J usage is TRBJ1-1; D not resolved. The CDR3 sequence is 14 residues long. Trimming took 3 bases from V and 1 from J, leaving 12 bases between them. Germline assignment: CDR1 DFQATT and CDR2 SNEGSKA (reference sequence). In DNA form, the CDR3 reads TGCAGTGCTAGTAAAGGCCTCCAGAACACTGAAGCTTTCTTT. Protein sequence: CSASKGLQNTEAFF.